The sequence of this T cell receptor (beta chain) was determined in a study of lymphopenia after photon versus proton radiotherapy. Some clones are missing from TCRdb's copy, which holds only in-frame ones; the method was immunoSEQ multiplex PCR. The table lists tens of thousands of clones, 82% of them singletons. The J segment lost 7 bases and the V segment lost 5 bases, leaving 7 bases of the junction unmatched. The CDR3 spans 15 residues. Germline V gene data show CDR1 as SGHTA and CDR2 as FQGTGA. The chain uses TRBV7-3 and TRBJ1-6; 8 bases fit TRBD1. This specimen consisted of peripheral blood, obtained from a patient treated with proton-based radiotherapy. This clonotype was sampled from a woman between 65 and 79 years old with pancreatic cancer. The CDR3, as DNA: TGTGCCAGCAGCGCCCGGACAGGGTCGAATTCACCCCTCCACTTT. It specifies CASSARTGSNSPLHF.